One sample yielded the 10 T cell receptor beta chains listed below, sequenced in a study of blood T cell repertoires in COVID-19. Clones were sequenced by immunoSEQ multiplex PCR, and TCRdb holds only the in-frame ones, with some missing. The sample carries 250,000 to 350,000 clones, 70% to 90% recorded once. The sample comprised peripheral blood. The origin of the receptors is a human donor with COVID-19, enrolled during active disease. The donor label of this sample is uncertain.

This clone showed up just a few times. CDR3 in amino acids: CASSTRGTTAFF. The CDR3, as DNA: TGTGCCAGTAGTACCCGAGGAACAACGGCTTTCTTT. The chain has TRBV19 and TRBJ1-1; D is unclear. Germline V gives CDR1 LNHDA, CDR2 SQIVND (reference sequence). With 4 bases removed from V and 11 bases from J, the gap between germline ends came to 14 bases. This CDR3 contains 12 residues.

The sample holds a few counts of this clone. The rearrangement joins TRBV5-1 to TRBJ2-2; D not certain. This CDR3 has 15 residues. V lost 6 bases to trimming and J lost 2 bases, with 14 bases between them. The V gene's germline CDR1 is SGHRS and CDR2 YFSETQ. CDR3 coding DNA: TGCGCCAGCAACGTCGCCGAGAGTAACACCGGGGAGCTGTTTTTT. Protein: CASNVAESNTGELFF.

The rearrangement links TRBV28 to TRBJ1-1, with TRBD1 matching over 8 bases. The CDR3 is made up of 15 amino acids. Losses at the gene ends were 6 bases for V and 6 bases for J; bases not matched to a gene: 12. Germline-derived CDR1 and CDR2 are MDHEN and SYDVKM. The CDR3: CASSPWVDRVPEAFF. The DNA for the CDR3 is TGTGCCAGCAGCCCCTGGGTGGACAGGGTGCCTGAAGCTTTCTTT. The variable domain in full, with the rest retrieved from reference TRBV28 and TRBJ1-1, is DVKVTQSSRYLVKRTGEKVFLECVQDMDHENMFWYRQDPGLGLRLIYFSYDVKMKEKGDIPEGYSVSREKKERFSLILESASTNQTSMYLCASSPWVDRVPEAFFGQGTRLTVV.

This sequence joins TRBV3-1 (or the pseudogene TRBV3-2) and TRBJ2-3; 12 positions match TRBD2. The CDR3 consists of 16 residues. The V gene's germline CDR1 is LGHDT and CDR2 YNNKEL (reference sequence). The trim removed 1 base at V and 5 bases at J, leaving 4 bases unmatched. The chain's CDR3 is CASSQGLAGEVDTQYF. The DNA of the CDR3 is TGTGCCAGCAGCCAAGGACTAGCGGGAGAAGTAGATACGCAGTATTTT.

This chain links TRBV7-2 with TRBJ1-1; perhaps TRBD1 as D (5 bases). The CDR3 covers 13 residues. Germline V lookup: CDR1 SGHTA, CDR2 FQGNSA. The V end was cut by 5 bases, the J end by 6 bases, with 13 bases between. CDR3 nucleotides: TGTGCCAGCAGCCGGGGGAGGAGGGCTGAAGCTTTCTTT. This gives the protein CASSRGRRAEAFF.

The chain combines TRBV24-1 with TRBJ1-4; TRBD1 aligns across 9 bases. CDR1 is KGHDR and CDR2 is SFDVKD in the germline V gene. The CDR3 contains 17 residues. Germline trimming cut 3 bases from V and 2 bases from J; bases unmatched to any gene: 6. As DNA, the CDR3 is TGTGCCACCAGTGATGCGGGACAGGGCCCCACTAATGAAAAACTGTTTTTT. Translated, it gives CATSDAGQGPTNEKLFF.

The DNA for the CDR3 is TGCAGCGTCTGCAAACAGCCGAGACAGGGGAAGGGGAACACTGAAGCTTTCTTT. Its translation is CSVCKQPRQGKGNTEAFF. This chain uses TRBV29-1 with TRBJ1-1, with TRBD1 matching over 8 bases. Germline V gene sequence: CDR1 SQVTM, CDR2 ANQGSEA. This CDR3 has 18 residues. The V gene end was trimmed by 6 bases and the J gene end by 1 base; junction bases not matched to a gene: 19. Supplemented by reference TRBV29-1 and TRBJ1-1, the full variable domain reads SAVISQKPSRDICQRGTSLTIQCQVDSQVTMMFWYRQQPGQSLTLIATANQGSEATYESGFVIDKFPISRPNLTFSTLTVSNMSPEDSSIYLCSVCKQPRQGKGNTEAFFGQGTRLTVV.

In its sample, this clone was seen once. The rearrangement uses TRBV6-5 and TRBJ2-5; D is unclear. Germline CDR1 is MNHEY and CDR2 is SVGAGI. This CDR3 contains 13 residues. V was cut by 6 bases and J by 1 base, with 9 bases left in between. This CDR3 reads CASRPHGQETQYF. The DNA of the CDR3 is TGTGCCAGCAGACCTCACGGCCAAGAGACCCAGTACTTC.

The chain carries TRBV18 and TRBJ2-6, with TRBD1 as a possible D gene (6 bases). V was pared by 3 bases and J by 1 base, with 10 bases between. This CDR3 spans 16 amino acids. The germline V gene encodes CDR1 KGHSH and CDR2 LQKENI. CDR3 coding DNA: TGTGCCAGCTCACCGACGAGGGGGTCTGGGGCCAACGTCCTGACTTTC. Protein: CASSPTRGSGANVLTF.

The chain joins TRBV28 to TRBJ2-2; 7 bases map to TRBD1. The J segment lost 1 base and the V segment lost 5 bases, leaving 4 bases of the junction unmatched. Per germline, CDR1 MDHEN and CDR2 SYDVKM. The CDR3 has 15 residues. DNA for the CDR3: TGTGCCAGCAGTGTGTCAGGGGGGAACACCGGGGAGCTGTTTTTT. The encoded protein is CASSVSGGNTGELFF.